This record covers a single T cell receptor (beta chain). Its matching antigen is unknown. Profiling relied on immunoSEQ multiplex PCR, and the TCRdb table lists in-frame clones only, not all of them. The data show around 94,000 clones, with 70% to 90% seen just once and roughly 19% held by the top ten. The record originates from a study of T cell responses to AZD1222 COVID-19 vaccine. Study outcomes and limitations: Mostly white British, mostly female donors; authors suggested clonal diversity may be underestimated. At baseline, seropositivity was found in only a handful of AZD1222 recipients. The study reported that nearly half of spike-specific TCRs target unmutated variant regions. Following two doses of AZD1222, Spike-specific TCR breadth and depth rose.

The starting material was peripheral blood, obtained on day 0 of AZD1222 vaccination. This clonotype originated in an adult in good health.

The CDR3 DNA reads TGTGCCAGCAGTGAATCCTACAGGGGCTATAGCTCCTACGAGCAGTACTTC. Translating gives CASSESYRGYSSYEQYF. This chain joins TRBV6-1 and TRBJ2-7, with TRBD1 identical over 7 bases. Germline CDR1 and CDR2: MNHNS and SASEGT. The CDR3 sequence is 17 residues long. With V trimmed by 2 bases and J by 0 bases, 10 bases remained unmatched.